These 18 T cell receptor beta chains were all obtained from the same sample, sequenced in a study of Ad26.COV2.S vaccination and SARS-CoV-2 variants. Treatment denoted: 15 to 20 received Ad26.COV2.S at low or high dose, single or two shots; 5 received placebo; per-sample allocation not given. Day 63 following the first vaccine or placebo injection was when the samples were taken. Measured with immunoSEQ multiplex PCR; TCRdb has only the in-frame clones, and not every one. In the table there are hundreds of thousands of clones, around nine tenths of which are singletons. Here the sequenced sample was peripheral blood, taken in a trial of Ad26.COV2.S vaccine versus placebo. Receptor source: a person between 18 and 60 years old who received the Ad26.COV2.S COVID-19 vaccine or a placebo.

This chain uses TRBV11-3 with TRBJ1-1, with no clear D. V was clipped by 0 bases and J by 4 bases, with 6 bases between them. CDR3 length: 13 amino acids. Germline V gene data show CDR1 as SGHNT and CDR2 as YENEEA. The CDR3 protein is CASSLEDGTEAFF. CDR3 in DNA: TGTGCCAGCAGCTTAGAAGACGGCACTGAAGCTTTCTTT.

The V and J genes are TRBV14 and TRBJ2-5; D is perhaps TRBD2 (5 bases). Germline CDR1 reads SGHDN; CDR2 reads FVKESK. V dropped 4 bases and J dropped 8 bases, with 23 bases sitting between them. This CDR3 has 16 amino acids. CDR3 nucleotide sequence: TGTGCCAGCAGCCGCAATACTGGCGGGCGACGGTTAACCCAGTACTTC. The encoded protein is CASSRNTGGRRLTQYF.

The rearrangement links TRBV12-3 or TRBV12-4 to TRBJ1-2; 8 nucleotides align to TRBD1. V was clipped by 6 bases and J by 5 bases; unmatched bases: 5. The CDR3 loop spans 13 amino acids. The CDR3 spells CASSEQGVYGYTF. The CDR3 nucleotides read TGTGCCAGCAGCGAACAGGGGGTGTATGGCTACACCTTC.

This CDR3 is CASRLYEQYF. CDR3 DNA: TGTGCCAGCAGGCTCTACGAGCAGTACTTC. The rearrangement joins TRBV25-1 to TRBJ2-7, with unresolved D. CDR3 length: 10 amino acids. The germline CDR1 and CDR2 sequences are MGHDK and SYGVNS. Trimming took off 6 bases at V and 3 bases at J, with 3 bases between the two ends.

V gene TRBV7-2 combines with J gene TRBJ1-1; TRBD1 might be the D (6 bases). The CDR3 consists of 15 residues. The V end was cut by 5 bases, the J end by 5 bases, with 18 bases between. CDR1 and CDR2 from the germline V gene are SGHTA and FQGNSA. The CDR3 coding sequence is TGTGCCAGCAGCCCCGTCTGGGGGCGTCGGACTGAAGCTTTCTTT. Its protein product is CASSPVWGRRTEAFF.

The rearrangement links TRBV5-8 to TRBJ2-3; 9 nucleotides match TRBD1. The ends lost 0 bases at V and 3 bases at J; junction bases unmatched: 8. Per the germline V gene, CDR1 is SGHTS and CDR2 is YDEGEE. This CDR3 is built from 17 residues. DNA of the CDR3: TGTGCCAGCAGCTTGGGATTTGGACAGGGGTCAACAGATACGCAGTATTTT. As protein: CASSLGFGQGSTDTQYF.

V gene TRBV4-1 combines with J gene TRBJ1-2, with 10 bases lining up with TRBD1. The CDR3 is 16 amino acids. Germline V gene sequence: CDR1 MGHRA, CDR2 YSYEKL. With V trimmed by 3 bases and J by 8 bases, 12 bases remained unmatched. The CDR3 sequence: CASSHRGMDRGGGYTF. DNA of the CDR3: TGCGCCAGCAGCCACCGGGGCATGGACAGGGGGGGCGGCTACACCTTC.

The V call is TRBV30, the J call TRBJ1-5; maybe TRBD1 (5 bases). The ends were cut back, 3 bases at V and 8 bases at J, with 17 bases in the middle. This CDR3 comprises 14 residues. Germline V CDR1 and CDR2: GTSNPN, SVGIG (reference sequence). The CDR3 nucleotides read TGTGCCTGGAGGTGCTGGGGCGGATTGAAGCCCCAGCATTTT. Encoded protein: CAWRCWGGLKPQHF.

The chain links TRBV19 to TRBJ1-5; D gene unclear. The CDR3 loop spans 13 amino acids. Germline CDR1 is LNHDA and CDR2 is SQIVND (reference sequence). Between the trimmed V and J ends, which lost 6 bases and 3 bases, there was a span of 9 bases. The DNA for the CDR3 is TGTGCCAGTAGGCTTTATATCAATCAGCCCCAGCATTTT. Its translation is CASRLYINQPQHF.

V and J are TRBV5-4 and TRBJ1-1; a possible D gene is TRBD1 (5 bases). Looked up from germline, CDR1 is SGHNT and CDR2 is YYREEE (reference sequence). The CDR3 loop spans 16 amino acids. Trimming removed 0 bases at V and 4 bases at J, with 16 bases between. The CDR3 DNA is TGTGCCAGCAGCTTGGGGGCAGGGCGGGGTAGCACTGAAGCTTTCTTT. It encodes CASSLGAGRGSTEAFF.

The genes are TRBV5-1 and TRBJ1-4; D unresolved. This CDR3 is built from 16 residues. Per the germline V gene, CDR1 is SGHRS and CDR2 is YFSETQ. The V end was cut by 0 bases, the J end by 0 bases, with 9 bases between. CDR3 loop: CASSLGISATNEKLFF. CDR3 DNA sequence: TGCGCCAGCAGCTTGGGGATAAGTGCAACTAATGAAAAACTGTTTTTT.

The V call is TRBV4-2, the J call TRBJ2-7; 8 bases match TRBD2. The CDR3 is made up of 15 amino acids. Per germline, CDR1 LGHNA and CDR2 YNFKEQ. Trimming cost V 2 bases and J 2 bases; bases outside gene matches: 5. Here the CDR3 reads CASSQTGGRPYEQYF. Written as DNA, the CDR3 is TGTGCCAGCAGCCAAACGGGAGGGCGACCCTACGAGCAGTACTTC.

The CDR3 DNA follows: TGTGCCAGTAGTATAGGAGGCAGACAGTCACCCCTCCACTTT. This translates into CASSIGGRQSPLHF. This chain uses TRBV19 with TRBJ1-6, with D perhaps matching TRBD1 (5 bases). Germline V gene sequence: CDR1 LNHDA, CDR2 SQIVND (reference sequence). V gave up 1 base and J gave up 10 bases, with 11 bases separating them. The CDR3 is 14 residues long.

The chain recombines TRBV9 with TRBJ1-4; possibly TRBD1 for D (5 bases). The CDR3 is 15 amino acids. V lost 4 bases and J 5 bases, leaving 15 bases between the germline ends. Germline assignment: CDR1 SGDLS and CDR2 YYNGEE. The CDR3 reads CASSISTAVNEKLFF. The CDR3 DNA sequence: TGTGCCAGCAGCATTTCGACAGCAGTAAATGAAAAACTGTTTTTT.

This clone showed up just once. V usage is TRBV27 and J usage is TRBJ2-3; 7 bases line up with TRBD2. The junction had 11 bases not matched to a gene; V was cut back by 5 bases and J by 9 bases. This CDR3 region has 14 residues. Per germline, CDR1 MNHEY and CDR2 SMNVEV (reference sequence). For the CDR3, the DNA is TGTGCCAGCAGTCCCGCCTTGACTAGCTCCACGCAGTATTTT. As protein: CASSPALTSSTQYF.

The rearrangement uses TRBV4-1 and TRBJ2-7; 7 bases fit TRBD1. Trimming cost V 2 bases and J 5 bases; bases outside gene matches: 6. CDR1 MGHRA and CDR2 YSYEKL come from the germline V gene. The CDR3 sequence is 14 residues long. The CDR3 is CASSQTPDRDEQYF. Written as DNA, the CDR3 is TGCGCCAGCAGCCAAACACCCGACAGGGACGAGCAGTACTTC.

The chain carries TRBV3-1 (or the pseudogene TRBV3-2) and TRBJ2-7; 7 nucleotides match TRBD1. CDR3 length equals 15 residues. Germline V gene lookup returns CDR1 LGHDT and CDR2 YNNKEL (reference sequence). After removal of 2 bases from V and 0 bases from J, the junction contained 4 bases not matched to a gene. The CDR3 spells CASSQTGASSYEQYF. In DNA, the CDR3 is TGTGCCAGCAGCCAAACAGGGGCAAGCTCCTACGAGCAGTACTTC.

The V gene is TRBV5-1, the J gene TRBJ1-6; TRBD1 is a possible D gene (5 bases). CDR3 length equals 17 residues. V dropped 3 bases and J dropped 9 bases, with 22 bases sitting between them. Germline V gene sequence: CDR1 SGHRS, CDR2 YFSETQ. The CDR3 DNA reads TGCGCCAGCAGCTCGCCCCGGGACGGGCTTGGGGGTTCACCCCTCCACTTT. Translating gives CASSSPRDGLGGSPLHF.